The entry that follows covers one TCR beta chain sequence. Its antigen is not identified. The sample is drawn from a study of monozygotic twins with inflammatory bowel disease. TCRdb reworked the 5' RACE reads into one entry per CDR3 protein, no DNA. This repertoire includes around 380,000 distinct CDR3 sequences. The V gene's germline CDR1 is SGHVS and CDR2 FNYEAQ. The CDR3 contains 13 residues. Study observations and caveats: Added variability in patient repertoires may stem from differing immunosuppressive treatments. Backing was not found for a single strong signal or clonotype associated with IBD.

The sequence was collected from a human donor with ulcerative colitis or Crohn's disease, or a healthy co-twin of an affected twin (not recorded which). The V and J genes are TRBV7-6 and TRBJ2-1. The sequencing input was blood. CDR3 region: CASSLAALNEQFF.